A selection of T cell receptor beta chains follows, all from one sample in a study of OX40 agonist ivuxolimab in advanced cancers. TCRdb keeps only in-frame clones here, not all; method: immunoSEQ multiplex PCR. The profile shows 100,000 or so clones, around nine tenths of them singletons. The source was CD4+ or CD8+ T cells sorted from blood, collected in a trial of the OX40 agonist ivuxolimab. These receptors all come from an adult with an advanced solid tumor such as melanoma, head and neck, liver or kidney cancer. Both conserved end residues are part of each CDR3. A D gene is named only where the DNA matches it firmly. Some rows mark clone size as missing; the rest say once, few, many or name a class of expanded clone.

TGTGCCAGCAGCCTGACGGGGGGCGGGAGGAATACGCAGTATTTT | CASSLTGGGRNTQYF | TRBV4-2 | . | TRBJ2-3 | TRBD2 | 15
TGTGCCAGCAGCGTAGAGGCCGGCACAGATACGCAGTATTTT | CASSVEAGTDTQYF | TRBV9 | . | TRBJ2-3 | . | 14
TGTGCCAGCAGCTTCGACAGGGTGTTAGGAGAGACCCAGTACTTC | CASSFDRVLGETQYF | TRBV5-6 | . | TRBJ2-5 | TRBD1 | 15
TGCAGCGTTGAGGGACTAGCGGGAGCTGAATACGAGCAGTACTTC | CSVEGLAGAEYEQYF | TRBV29-1 | . | TRBJ2-7 | TRBD2 | 15
TGTGCCAGCAGCTTAATAGATCTAGGGGGCTACACCTTC | CASSLIDLGGYTF | TRBV7-9 | . | TRBJ1-2 | . | 13
TGTGCCTGGAGTGTAGGGGAGAACACTGAAGCTTTCTTT | CAWSVGENTEAFF | TRBV30 | . | TRBJ1-1 | . | 13
TGTGCCAGCAGCCAAGGAGTCAGCACAGATACGCAGTATTTT | CASSQGVSTDTQYF | TRBV14 | once | TRBJ2-3 | . | 14
TGTGCCAGCTCGAAGACGACTAGCGCCCGGCAGGAGACCCAGTACTTC | CASSKTTSARQETQYF | TRBV11-3 | . | TRBJ2-5 | TRBD2 | 16
TGTGCCAGCTCATCCGCCTACGTAGCGGGAGGCGCCAATGAGCAGTTCTTC | CASSSAYVAGGANEQFF | TRBV18 | . | TRBJ2-1 | TRBD2 | 17
TGTGCCAGCAGGCTCGAATTCGGGGAGCTGTTTTTT | CASRLEFGELFF | TRBV25-1 | . | TRBJ2-2 | . | 12
TGTGCCAGCAGCTTAGATCTCCCGACGGGGAACACTGAAGCTTTCTTT | CASSLDLPTGNTEAFF | TRBV11-2 | . | TRBJ1-1 | . | 16
TGTGCCAGCAGCCCCCCTCAACTGGTTGGGCAGTACTTC | CASSPPQLVGQYF | TRBV28 | . | TRBJ2-7 | . | 13
TGTGCCAGCAGCTTAGATGCGGGAGGGAACAATGAGCAGTTCTTC | CASSLDAGGNNEQFF | TRBV7-3 | . | TRBJ2-1 | TRBD2 | 15
TGTGCCAGTAGTATTTTGGACCATAGCAATCAGCCCCAGCATTTT | CASSILDHSNQPQHF | TRBV19 | few | TRBJ1-5 | . | 15
TGCGCCAGCAGCCAAGATTCAAAGGGGGAAGAGACCCAGTACTTC | CASSQDSKGEETQYF | TRBV4-3 | . | TRBJ2-5 | . | 15
TGTGCCAGCAGTACGGGGGCCTACAATGAGCAGTTCTTC | CASSTGAYNEQFF | TRBV28 | . | TRBJ2-1 | . | 13
TGTGCCAGCAGTGGTACTTTCGACAGGGGGCTCACCTACAATGAGCAGTTCTTC | CASSGTFDRGLTYNEQFF | TRBV25-1 | . | TRBJ2-1 | TRBD1 | 18
TGTGCCAGTAGTATAGGGGCGGGACAGGGGATTGCAGATACGCAGTATTTT | CASSIGAGQGIADTQYF | TRBV19 | . | TRBJ2-3 | TRBD1 | 17
TGCGCCAGCAGCAAAGAGTCTAGCACAGATACGCAGTATTTT | CASSKESSTDTQYF | TRBV5-1 | once | TRBJ2-3 | . | 14
TGTGCCAGCAGCTACAGGGTTTACTCTGGCTACACCTTC | CASSYRVYSGYTF | TRBV5-6 | . | TRBJ1-2 | . | 13
TGTGCTAGTGGGGCATATAGCAATCAGCCCCAGCATTTT | CASGAYSNQPQHF | TRBV12-5 | . | TRBJ1-5 | . | 13
TGTGCCAGCAGCTCCCGACTAGCGGGAGGACCCTACAATGAGCAGTTCTTC | CASSSRLAGGPYNEQFF | TRBV11-3 | . | TRBJ2-1 | TRBD2 | 17
TGTGCCAGCAGCCCGACGGACACTGGGGAGACCCAGTACTTC | CASSPTDTGETQYF | TRBV5-4 | . | TRBJ2-5 | . | 14
TGTGCCAGCAGCTTGGAAGCGGGAGCGGATACGCAGTATTTT | CASSLEAGADTQYF | TRBV5-4 | . | TRBJ2-3 | TRBD2 | 14
TGTGCCAGTAGTAACGACGGGACCACTGAAGCTTTCTTT | CASSNDGTTEAFF | TRBV19 | . | TRBJ1-1 | . | 13
TGTGCCAGCAGCTCCTCAGGGCAGAACTATGGCTACACCTTC | CASSSSGQNYGYTF | TRBV11-3 | . | TRBJ1-2 | . | 14
TGTGCCAGCAGCAGACCGGTAGATACGCAGTATTTT | CASSRPVDTQYF | TRBV13 | . | TRBJ2-3 | . | 12
TGTGCCAGCAGCTTAACGGGCGCGGGAGATGGGGCCGGGGAGCTGTTTTTT | CASSLTGAGDGAGELFF | TRBV7-3 | once | TRBJ2-2 | TRBD2 | 17
TGTGCCAGCTCAGCGGACAGGGGAGAGGAAAAACTGTTTTTT | CASSADRGEEKLFF | TRBV18 | . | TRBJ1-4 | TRBD1 | 14
TGTGCCAGCAGTTACCCCCCGAGTCACTCTGGAAACACCATATATTTT | CASSYPPSHSGNTIYF | TRBV6-6 | . | TRBJ1-3 | . | 16
TGTGCCAGCAGCATGGACCCGGGGGAGACCCAGTACTTC | CASSMDPGETQYF | TRBV21-1 | . | TRBJ2-5 | . | 13
TGTGCCAGCAGTGAAACTGGACAGGTTTGGCAGCCCCAGCATTTT | CASSETGQVWQPQHF | TRBV6-1 | . | TRBJ1-5 | TRBD1 | 15
TGTGCCAGCAGTGTTGGGCAGTACTCGCGGGGCTACACCTTC | CASSVGQYSRGYTF | TRBV2 | once | TRBJ1-2 | . | 14
TGTGCCAGCAGTTTAATGGCTCCAACTAATGAAAAACTGTTTTTT | CASSLMAPTNEKLFF | TRBV28 | . | TRBJ1-4 | . | 15
TGTGCCAGCAGCTTAGGGCAGGACTACAATGAGCAGTTCTTC | CASSLGQDYNEQFF | TRBV7-3 | . | TRBJ2-1 | . | 14
TGTGCCAGCAGTGGGGACACCCCTTTCGGGGAGCAGTACTTC | CASSGDTPFGEQYF | TRBV28 | . | TRBJ2-7 | . | 14
TGCGCCAGCAGCCAGGGCTGGGGACGAGGCTACACCTTC | CASSQGWGRGYTF | TRBV4-3 | . | TRBJ1-2 | . | 13
TGCGCCAGCAGCCTGCGGGGGACCCCTAGCACAGATACGCAGTATTTT | CASSLRGTPSTDTQYF | TRBV5-1 | . | TRBJ2-3 | TRBD2 | 16
TGTGCCAGCAGCCCCGTATGGAACACTGAAGCTTTCTTT | CASSPVWNTEAFF | TRBV11-3 | . | TRBJ1-1 | . | 13
TGTGCCAGCAGGATATCAGGGGGCGCCTCCTACAATGAGCAGTTCTTC | CASRISGGASYNEQFF | TRBV5-4 | . | TRBJ2-1 | TRBD1 | 16
TGTGCCAGCTCTCCAGGGATGTCTGGGGCCAACGTCCTGACTTTC | CASSPGMSGANVLTF | TRBV18 | . | TRBJ2-6 | . | 15